Presented here are 11 T cell receptor beta chains from one specimen sequenced in a study of cytomegalovirus exposure and HLA in healthy donors. Amplification used 60 Vbeta primers and 13 Jbeta primers. The assay was immunoSEQ multiplex PCR, and TCRdb's table has in-frame clones only and misses some. The repertoire holds around 190,000 clones, with 65% to 85% as singletons. Sample: PBMCs. All receptors derive from a female donor in good health and CMV-seronegative.

V gene TRBV7-6 combines with J gene TRBJ1-5; D is uncertain. Germline CDR1 and CDR2: SGHVS and FNYEAQ. The CDR3 loop spans 13 amino acids. V was trimmed by 5 bases and J by 0 bases, leaving 5 bases between them. CDR3 sequence reads: CASSVSSNQPQHF. CDR3 nucleotides: TGTGCCAGCAGCGTTAGTAGCAATCAGCCCCAGCATTTT.

There are a few counts of this clone. V usage is TRBV15 and J usage is TRBJ2-7; a possible D gene is TRBD2 (5 bases). CDR1 and CDR2 (germline): LNHNV, YYDKDF (reference sequence). The length of the CDR3 is 12 residues. Trimming shortened V by 5 bases and J by 3 bases, and 8 bases separated the two germline ends. The CDR3 DNA is TGTGCCACCAGCGAGGGTCTCTACGAGCAGTACTTC. Translated: CATSEGLYEQYF. The full variable domain, its missing parts supplied by reference TRBV15 and TRBJ2-7, is DAMVIQNPRYQVTQFGKPVTLSCSQTLNHNVMYWYQQKSSQAPKLLFHYYDKDFNNEADTPDNFQSRRPNTSFCFLDIRSPGLGDTAMYLCATSEGLYEQYFGPGTRLTVT.

The chain recombines TRBV27 with TRBJ2-7, with 10 bases identical to TRBD2. Looked up from germline, CDR1 is MNHEY and CDR2 is SMNVEV (reference sequence). CDR3 length equals 16 residues. Losses at the gene ends were 2 bases for V and 6 bases for J; bases not matched to a gene: 10. The CDR3, as DNA: TGTGCCAGCAGTTTAAGGGGAGCGGGAGGGCCTGCCGAGCAGTACTTC. Its protein is CASSLRGAGGPAEQYF.

The chain joins TRBV5-8 to TRBJ1-2; 9 bases align to TRBD1. The CDR3 contains 15 residues. Trimming at V came to 4 bases and at J to 5 bases, leaving 9 bases not matched to a gene. From germline, CDR1 is SGHTS and CDR2 YDEGEE. Here the CDR3 reads CASSPHGQGFYGYTF. The CDR3 bases are TGTGCCAGCAGCCCCCACGGACAGGGGTTTTATGGCTACACCTTC. Drawing the rest from reference TRBV5-8 and TRBJ1-2, the complete variable domain is EAGVTQSPTHLIKTRGQQATLRCSPISGHTSVYWYQQALGLGLQFLLWYDEGEERNRGNFPPRFSGRQFPNYSSELNVNALELEDSALYLCASSPHGQGFYGYTFGSGTRLTVV.

This sequence joins TRBV19 and TRBJ2-7, with D tentatively TRBD1 (6 bases). Between the trimmed V and J ends, which lost 5 bases and 1 base, there was a span of 9 bases. Germline CDR1 LNHDA, CDR2 SQIVND (reference sequence). The length of the CDR3 is 13 residues. CDR3 residues: CASSYGQSYEQYF. The CDR3 coding sequence is TGTGCCAGTAGTTATGGACAGTCCTACGAGCAGTACTTC.

The chain combines TRBV5-1 with TRBJ2-1; 10 bases line up with TRBD2. The V gene end was trimmed by 0 bases and the J gene end by 5 bases; junction bases not matched to a gene: 8. There are 17 residues in the CDR3. The V gene's germline CDR1 is SGHRS and CDR2 YFSETQ. The CDR3 loop reads CASSLVLAGGRNNEQFF. CDR3 sequence (DNA): TGCGCCAGCAGCTTGGTCTTAGCGGGGGGCCGGAACAATGAGCAGTTCTTC.

This chain connects TRBV30 to TRBJ2-3; 9 positions agree with TRBD1. Per the germline V gene, CDR1 is GTSNPN and CDR2 is SVGIG (reference sequence). The J segment lost 6 bases and the V segment lost 8 bases, leaving 6 bases of the junction unmatched. CDR3 size: 12 residues. The CDR3 is CALRTGADTQYF. Here the CDR3 DNA reads TGTGCCCTACGGACAGGGGCGGATACGCAGTATTTT.

The genes are TRBV7-9 and TRBJ2-7; a weak D match, TRBD2 (5 bases). Trimming removed 5 bases at V and 2 bases at J, with 13 bases between. The CDR3 runs 14 residues. The germline V gene encodes CDR1 SEHNR and CDR2 FQNEAQ (reference sequence). The CDR3 here is CASSLGRVAYEQYF. The CDR3 DNA reads as TGTGCCAGCAGCCTCGGGCGGGTGGCCTACGAGCAGTACTTC.

The chain combines TRBV7-2 with TRBJ2-5; a weak D match, TRBD2 (6 bases). Germline assignment: CDR1 SGHTA and CDR2 FQGNSA. V was clipped by 3 bases and J by 11 bases, with 10 bases between them. There are 11 residues in the CDR3. The CDR3 loop is CASSFQGGQYF. In nucleotides, the CDR3 is TGTGCCAGCAGCTTCCAGGGAGGACAGTACTTC.

The V and J genes are TRBV7-8 and TRBJ1-6; TRBD1 aligns across 10 bases. Looked up from germline, CDR1 is SGHVS and CDR2 is FQNEAQ. J lost 9 bases, V lost 4 bases, and 3 bases had no gene match. There are 14 residues in the CDR3. CDR3: CASSSGQGGSPLHF. As DNA, the CDR3 is TGTGCCAGCAGCTCCGGACAGGGGGGTTCACCCCTCCACTTT.

V and J are TRBV6-6 and TRBJ2-7; 11 bases line up with TRBD1. The CDR3 has 14 residues. With 6 bases clipped from V and 2 bases from J, the junction kept 3 bases outside the gene matches. The germline V gene encodes CDR1 MNHNY and CDR2 SVGAGI (reference sequence). The CDR3 spells CASRKGQGAYEQYF. The DNA of the CDR3 is TGTGCCAGCAGGAAGGGACAGGGGGCCTACGAGCAGTACTTC.